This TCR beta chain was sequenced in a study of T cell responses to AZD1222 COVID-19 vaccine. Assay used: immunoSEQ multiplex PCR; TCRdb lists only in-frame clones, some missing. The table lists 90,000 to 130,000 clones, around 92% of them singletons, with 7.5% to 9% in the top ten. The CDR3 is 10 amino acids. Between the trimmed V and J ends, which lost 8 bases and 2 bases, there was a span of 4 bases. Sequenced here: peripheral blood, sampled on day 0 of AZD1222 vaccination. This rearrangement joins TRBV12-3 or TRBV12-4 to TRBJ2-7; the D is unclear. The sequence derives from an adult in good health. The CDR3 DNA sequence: TGTGCCAGCCCAACCTACGAGCAGTACTTC. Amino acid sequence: CASPTYEQYF.